This is a list of T cell receptor beta chains from one sample in a study of response to subunit inactivated influenza vaccine. One entry per CDR3 protein results from TCRdb running MiXCR on the RT-PCR reads. This sample has 630,000 or so distinct CDR3 sequences, with around a sixth found just once. Sequences were derived from PBMCs from blood, sampled 12 days after vaccination. The receptors come from a man aged 45-65 years who received an inactivated influenza vaccine. The CDR3 runs from the conserved cysteine through the conserved F or W. D genes are given only for firm matches. Size tells how often a clone was seen (once, few, many) or the class of an expanded clone, and some rows leave it out.

few TRBJ2-3 TRBV5-1 - CASSLGTLQAGDTQYF TGCGCCAGCAGCTTAGGGACTCTTCAGGCGGGGGATACGCAGTATTTT
- TRBJ2-1 TRBV12-3/TRBV12-4 - CASSSQGLYNEQFF TGTGCCAGCAGTTCCCAGGGACTGTACAATGAGCAGTTCTTC
- TRBJ1-2 TRBV27 - CASSYRGNTHLDGYTF TGTGCCAGCAGTTATCGTGGTAACACACACCTAGATGGCTACACCTTC
few TRBJ1-4 TRBV7-9 - CASSFWTENEKLFF TGTGCCAGCAGCTTTTGGACGGAGAATGAAAAACTGTTTTTT
- TRBJ1-6 TRBV20-1 - CSARDPMERTPLHF TGCAGTGCTAGAGACCCAATGGAGAGGACACCCCTCCACTTT
- TRBJ1-1 TRBV5-1 - CASSLEAGDTEAFF TGCGCCAGCAGCTTGGAGGCAGGGGACACTGAAGCTTTCTTT
few TRBJ2-7 TRBV18 - CASSPRATGYEQYF TGTGCCAGCTCACCACGGGCGACAGGTTACGAGCAGTACTTC
many TRBJ2-5 TRBV12-3/TRBV12-4 TRBD1 CASRATGVTWETQYF TGTGCCAGCAGAGCGACAGGGGTTACGTGGGAGACCCAGTACTTC
- TRBJ1-3 TRBV20-1 - CSARDQIGTHSGNTIYF TGCAGTGCTAGAGATCAGATTGGAACCCATTCTGGAAACACCATATATTTT
many TRBJ2-2 TRBV3-1 - CASSHRDRFNTGELFF TGTGCCAGCAGCCACCGGGACCGATTTAACACCGGGGAGCTGTTTTTT
- TRBJ2-2 TRBV9 TRBD2 CASSFGLEYTGELFF TGTGCCAGCAGCTTTGGACTAGAGTACACCGGGGAGCTGTTTTTT
few TRBJ2-3 TRBV20-1 - CSASDRTYTDTQYF TGCAGTGCTAGTGACCGGACATACACAGATACGCAGTATTTT
few TRBJ2-7 TRBV5-1 TRBD2 CASSLRLAETYEQYF TGCGCCAGCAGCTTACGACTAGCGGAGACCTACGAGCAGTACTTC
- TRBJ1-5 TRBV28 TRBD1 CASRSTGLNNQPQHF TGTGCCAGCAGATCGACAGGGTTAAACAATCAGCCCCAGCATTTT
few TRBJ2-7 TRBV18 - CASSHRGGSYEQYF TGTGCCAGCTCGCACAGGGGGGGTTCCTACGAGCAGTACTTC
- TRBJ1-1 TRBV6-1 TRBD1 CASGDREPYMNTEAFF TGTGCCAGCGGGGACAGGGAACCTTACATGAACACTGAAGCTTTCTTT
many TRBJ2-7 TRBV5-6 TRBD1 CASSSDRGPMQYF TGTGCCAGCAGCTCTGACAGGGGCCCCATGCAGTACTTC
few TRBJ2-3 TRBV4-2 TRBD1 CASSQERGRTDTQYF TGTGCCAGCAGCCAAGAGAGGGGGCGCACAGATACGCAGTATTTT
few TRBJ1-5 TRBV12-3/TRBV12-4 TRBD1 CASSSRPGTGAIYSNQPQHF TGTGCCAGCAGTTCACGTCCCGGGACAGGGGCGATTTATAGCAATCAGCCCCAGCATTTT
- TRBJ2-3 TRBV12-3/TRBV12-4 TRBD1 CASSPWTGDSFSTDTQYF TGTGCCAGCAGCCCCTGGACAGGAGACTCGTTTTCCACAGATACGCAGTATTTT
few TRBJ2-3 TRBV5-1 TRBD2 CASSERVAGSTDTQYF TGCGCCAGCAGCGAAAGAGTAGCGGGGAGCACAGATACGCAGTATTTT
many TRBJ2-5 TRBV7-6 TRBD2 CASSFTLASWGTQYF TGTGCCAGCAGCTTCACACTAGCGTCTTGGGGGACCCAGTACTTC
once TRBJ2-2 TRBV29-1 - CSATRRETYTGELFF TGCAGCGCCACAAGGCGAGAAACTTACACCGGGGAGCTGTTTTTT